The T cell receptor beta chain under discussion was sequenced for a study of response to subunit inactivated influenza vaccine. V shed 0 bases and J 3 bases; nucleotides not matched to a gene: 8. CDR3 length: 16 amino acids. Germline CDR1 and CDR2: DFQATT and SNEGSKA (reference sequence). This clonotype was counted only a few times. TCRdb fed the RT-PCR reads into MiXCR, producing one record per CDR3 protein. This table holds 630,000 or so distinct CDR3 sequences, less than 20% found once. The clonotype originates from a man aged 45 to 65 who received an inactivated influenza vaccine. The chain carries TRBV20-1 and TRBJ2-3; 8 bases are a match to TRBD2. The sample in question was PBMCs from blood, obtained 11 to 12 days after vaccination. CDR3 amino acids: CSARDLRTSRTDTQYF. CDR3 DNA: TGCAGTGCTAGAGATCTGAGGACTAGCAGAACAGATACGCAGTATTTT.